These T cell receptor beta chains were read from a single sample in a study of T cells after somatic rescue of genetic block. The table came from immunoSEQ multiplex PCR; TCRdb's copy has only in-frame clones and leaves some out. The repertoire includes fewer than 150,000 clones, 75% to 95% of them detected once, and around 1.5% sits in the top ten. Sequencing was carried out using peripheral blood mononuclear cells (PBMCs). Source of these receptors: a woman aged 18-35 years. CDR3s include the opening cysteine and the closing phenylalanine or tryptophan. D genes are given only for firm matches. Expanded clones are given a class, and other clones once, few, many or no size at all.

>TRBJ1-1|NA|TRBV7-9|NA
TGTGCCAGCAGCTCCCCCAAGTCGGGACTGGCTTTCTTT
CASSSPKSGLAFF
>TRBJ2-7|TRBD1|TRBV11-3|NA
TGTGCCAGCAGCCCTCACCCCGACAGGGTAAGGAACGAGCAGTACTTC
CASSPHPDRVRNEQYF
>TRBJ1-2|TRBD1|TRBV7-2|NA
TGTGCCAGCAGCTTAGGGACAGGGCGAACCTATGGCTACACCTTC
CASSLGTGRTYGYTF
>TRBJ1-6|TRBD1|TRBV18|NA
TGTGCCAGCTCACCAACAGGGGGGAATTCACCCCTCCACTTT
CASSPTGGNSPLHF
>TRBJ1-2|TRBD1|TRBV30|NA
TGTGCCTGGGACGGGACAGCGGCAAATTACTTCCCCAACTATGGCTACACCTTC
CAWDGTAANYFPNYGYTF
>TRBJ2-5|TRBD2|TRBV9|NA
TGTGCCAGCAGCGCCACGACTAGCGCGGAGACCCAGTACTTC
CASSATTSAETQYF
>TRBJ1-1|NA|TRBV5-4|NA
TGTGCCAGCAGCCCCCCCCGCGGGAGGAACACTGAAGCTTTCTTT
CASSPPRGRNTEAFF
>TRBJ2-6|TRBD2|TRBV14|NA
TGTGCCAGCAGCCAAGATGTAGGGGAGGGCTCTGGGGCCAACGTCCTGACTTTC
CASSQDVGEGSGANVLTF
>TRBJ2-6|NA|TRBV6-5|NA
TGTGCCAGCAGTTACTCACACAGGGCTGGGGCCAACGTCCTGACTTTC
CASSYSHRAGANVLTF
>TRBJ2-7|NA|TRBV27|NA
TGTGCCAGCAGTGGACGAGGGGGCGAGCAGTACTTC
CASSGRGGEQYF
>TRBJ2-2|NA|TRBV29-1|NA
TGCAGCTTATGGAAAAACACGAACACCGGGGAGCTGTTTTTT
CSLWKNTNTGELFF
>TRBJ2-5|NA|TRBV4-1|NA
TGCGCCAGCAGCCAAGAACTCGGGCCCAGGAGGTCCCAGTACTTC
CASSQELGPRRSQYF
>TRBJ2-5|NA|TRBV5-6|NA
TGTGCCAGCAGCCCCGGACGGCTAGAAGAGACCCAGTACTTC
CASSPGRLEETQYF
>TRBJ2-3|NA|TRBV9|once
TGTGCCAGCAGTACCGGGGGCGCACTCACAGATACGCAGTATTTT
CASSTGGALTDTQYF
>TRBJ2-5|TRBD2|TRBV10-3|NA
TGTGCCATCAGTGAGTCGCCTAGCGGGAAGACCCAGTACTTC
CAISESPSGKTQYF
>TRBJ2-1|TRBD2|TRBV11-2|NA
TGTGCCAGCGGCCTGGGAGGGGAGCAGTTCTTC
CASGLGGEQFF
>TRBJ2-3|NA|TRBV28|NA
TGTGCCAGCAGCCAGCCCCAAACAGGCACAGATACGCAGTATTTT
CASSQPQTGTDTQYF
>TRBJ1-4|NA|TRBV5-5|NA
TGTGCCAGCAGCTTACGACGGGATAATGAAAAACTGTTTTTT
CASSLRRDNEKLFF
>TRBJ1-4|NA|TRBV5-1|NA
TGCGCCAGCAGCTTGGAGGGTCCTAATGAAAAACTGTTTTTT
CASSLEGPNEKLFF
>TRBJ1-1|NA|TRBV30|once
TGTGCCGGCGCTCGCGGAGCCACCTCCGCTTTCTTT
CAGARGATSAFF